This T cell receptor (beta chain) was captured by sequencing in a study of identical twins. Study-level results: Whereas memory repertoires showed no such difference, abundant cord blood beta clonotypes carried fewer insertions. Its conclusions, products of cross-sectional statistical analysis, did not come from following the same donors. Modeled out-of-frame TCR alpha sharing in monozygotic twins fell below observed levels.

This CDR3 is built from 15 residues. The germline CDR1 and CDR2 sequences are SEHNR and FQNEAQ (reference sequence). The trim removed 5 bases at V and 4 bases at J, leaving 8 bases unmatched. Template switching created a universal primer site, and the cDNA included unique molecular identifiers. Each CDR3 protein is one row after TCRdb ran MiXCR on the 5' RACE reads. This table has some 710,000 distinct CDR3 sequences, 6% to 6.5% appearing once. This clonotype occurred many times. Its antigen is not identified. The material sequenced was naive T cells sorted from blood. The receptor comes from a man aged 18 to 29 in good health. The rearrangement uses TRBV7-9 and TRBJ1-2; 9 bases fit TRBD1. The CDR3 DNA reads as TGTGCCAGCAGCCGGACAGGGGCACTCTCCTATGGCTACACCTTC. This gives the protein CASSRTGALSYGYTF.